The clone carrying this T cell receptor beta chain was seen a few times. The data originate from a study of T cell repertoires in cytomegalovirus infection. Per the germline V gene, CDR1 is ENHRY and CDR2 is SYGVKD. The CDR3 covers 12 residues. The V end lost 4 bases, the J end lost 1 base, and 5 bases lay between the germline ends. A single record per CDR3 protein comes from TCRdb applying MiXCR to the reads. The data show approximately 100,000 distinct CDR3 sequences, less than 25% seen once. The sample consisted of CD8+ T cells from PBMCs. The J gene is TRBJ2-7, the V gene TRBV10-3; D not resolved. The clonotype comes from a human donor in good health (CMV status not recorded). Some clones in this sample may be carry-over from other donors' samples. In nucleotides, the CDR3 is TGTGCCATCAGTGGGCCTTCCTACGAGCAGTACTTC. The encoded protein is CAISGPSYEQYF.